This T cell receptor (beta chain) was retrieved from a study of T cell changes during pregnancy in multiple sclerosis. The trim removed 4 bases at V and 1 base at J, leaving 9 bases unmatched. The germline V gene has CDR1 SGDLS and CDR2 YYNGEE. CDR3 length equals 16 residues. Profiling relied on immunoSEQ multiplex PCR, and the TCRdb table lists in-frame clones only, not all of them. The sample shows about 36,000 clones, about 88% of them seen only once. This sequence joins TRBV9 and TRBJ2-3, with 7 bases aligning to TRBD2. This specimen was CD8+ T cells from peripheral blood mononuclear cells, taken in the third trimester of pregnancy. The source is a female donor with multiple sclerosis, enrolled in a pregnancy study. CDR3 sequence: CASSTEVGGGTDTQYF. For the CDR3, the DNA is TGTGCCAGCAGCACTGAAGTGGGGGGGGGCACAGATACGCAGTATTTT.